Listed below are T cell receptor beta chains from one sample, sequenced in a study of blood T cell repertoires in COVID-19. Assay: immunoSEQ multiplex PCR; the TCRdb copy retains only in-frame clones and omits some. The sample consists of fewer than 250,000 clones, 65% to 90% of them appearing once. Sample: peripheral blood. These TCRs come from a man aged 45-65 years with COVID-19, enrolled during active disease. The CDR3 runs from the conserved cysteine through the conserved F or W. Fields, in order: CDR3 protein, CDR3 DNA, D gene, J gene, clone size, CDR3 length, V gene. D genes are given only for firm matches. Some rows mark clone size as missing; the rest say once, few, many or name a class of expanded clone.

CDR3: CASSKLKYEQYF; DNA: TGTGCCAGCAGCAAACTAAAGTACGAGCAGTACTTC; D: .; J: TRBJ2-7; size: .; length: 12; V: TRBV21-1
CDR3: CSASWGKGVYEQYF; DNA: TGCAGTGCTAGTTGGGGAAAGGGGGTCTACGAGCAGTACTTC; D: .; J: TRBJ2-7; size: .; length: 14; V: TRBV20-1
CDR3: CAWSAIAGNEQFF; DNA: TGTGCCTGGAGCGCGATAGCTGGAAATGAGCAGTTCTTC; D: .; J: TRBJ2-1; size: once; length: 13; V: TRBV30
CDR3: CASTREASGANTGELFF; DNA: TGTGCCAGCACCCGGGAGGCTAGCGGGGCGAACACCGGGGAGCTGTTTTTT; D: TRBD2; J: TRBJ2-2; size: few; length: 17; V: TRBV4-2
CDR3: CASSRDRNRNEQFF; DNA: TGTGCCAGTAGCCGGGACAGGAACCGTAATGAGCAGTTCTTC; D: TRBD1; J: TRBJ2-1; size: .; length: 14; V: TRBV19
CDR3: CSVDQRKDNEQFF; DNA: TGCAGCGTTGACCAGCGCAAGGACAATGAGCAGTTCTTC; D: .; J: TRBJ2-1; size: .; length: 13; V: TRBV29-1
CDR3: CASSPQGAGTEAFF; DNA: TGTGCCAGCAGCCCGCAGGGGGCGGGAACTGAAGCTTTCTTT; D: TRBD1; J: TRBJ1-1; size: .; length: 14; V: TRBV3-1/TRBV3-2
CDR3: CASSIMEGYEQYF; DNA: TGTGCCAGTAGTATAATGGAGGGCTACGAGCAGTACTTC; D: .; J: TRBJ2-7; size: few; length: 13; V: TRBV19
CDR3: CASSFAGNPLNTEAFF; DNA: TGTGCCAGCAGCTTTGCAGGGAACCCCCTGAACACTGAAGCTTTCTTT; D: .; J: TRBJ1-1; size: .; length: 16; V: TRBV7-2
CDR3: CASSRTGLGTEAFF; DNA: TGTGCCAGCAGTAGGACAGGTCTGGGCACTGAAGCTTTCTTT; D: TRBD1; J: TRBJ1-1; size: .; length: 14; V: TRBV6-2/TRBV6-3
CDR3: CASSLDQGMLYEQYF; DNA: TGCGCCAGCAGCTTGGATCAGGGAATGCTCTACGAGCAGTACTTC; D: .; J: TRBJ2-7; size: .; length: 15; V: TRBV5-1
CDR3: CANPGTSGSPGGDEQFF; DNA: TGTGCCAACCCCGGGACTAGCGGGAGTCCGGGCGGCGATGAGCAGTTCTTC; D: TRBD2; J: TRBJ2-1; size: .; length: 17; V: TRBV28
CDR3: CASSVTSGGYNEQFF; DNA: TGTGCCAGCAGTGTCACTAGCGGGGGGTACAATGAGCAGTTCTTC; D: TRBD2; J: TRBJ2-1; size: .; length: 15; V: TRBV2
CDR3: CASSLQSGGTYEQYF; DNA: TGTGCCAGCAGCTTACAAAGCGGGGGAACCTACGAGCAGTACTTC; D: TRBD2; J: TRBJ2-7; size: .; length: 15; V: TRBV7-3
CDR3: CASFGFRGTGELFF; DNA: TGTGCCAGCTTTGGATTTCGGGGCACCGGGGAGCTGTTTTTT; D: .; J: TRBJ2-2; size: .; length: 14; V: TRBV6-5
CDR3: CASYLQKNTEAFF; DNA: TGTGCCAGCTACCTACAGAAGAACACTGAAGCTTTCTTT; D: .; J: TRBJ1-1; size: .; length: 13; V: TRBV12-3/TRBV12-4
CDR3: CASSEAGADTDTQYF; DNA: TGTGCCAGCTCAGAAGCGGGGGCGGACACAGATACGCAGTATTTT; D: TRBD2; J: TRBJ2-3; size: .; length: 15; V: TRBV18
CDR3: CASSSITGINYGYTF; DNA: TGTGCCAGCAGTTCGATTACCGGGATAAACTATGGCTACACCTTC; D: .; J: TRBJ1-2; size: .; length: 15; V: TRBV27
CDR3: CAISETGEGNQPQHF; DNA: TGTGCCATCAGTGAAACAGGGGAAGGCAATCAGCCCCAGCATTTT; D: TRBD1; J: TRBJ1-5; size: .; length: 15; V: TRBV10-3
CDR3: CASSPGQGGDGYGYTF; DNA: TGTGCCAGCTCACCTGGACAGGGAGGGGACGGCTATGGCTACACCTTC; D: TRBD1; J: TRBJ1-2; size: .; length: 16; V: TRBV18
CDR3: CASRRQVNTEAFF; DNA: TGTGCCAGCAGGAGGCAAGTGAACACTGAAGCTTTCTTT; D: .; J: TRBJ1-1; size: .; length: 13; V: TRBV7-2
CDR3: CASTIPLTGGRNEQFF; DNA: TGTGCCAGCACCATCCCGTTAACGGGAGGGCGCAATGAGCAGTTCTTC; D: TRBD2; J: TRBJ2-1; size: many; length: 16; V: TRBV19
CDR3: CASRVAGGPYEQYF; DNA: TGTGCCAGTAGAGTAGCGGGGGGGCCCTACGAGCAGTACTTC; D: TRBD2; J: TRBJ2-7; size: .; length: 14; V: TRBV19
CDR3: CASSYLSNYGYTF; DNA: TGTGCCAGCAGTTACTTGAGTAACTATGGCTACACCTTC; D: .; J: TRBJ1-2; size: .; length: 13; V: TRBV6-5
CDR3: CASSTDRDRRQPQHF; DNA: TGTGCCAGCAGCACAGACCGGGACAGGCGACAGCCCCAGCATTTT; D: TRBD1; J: TRBJ1-5; size: .; length: 15; V: TRBV7-9
CDR3: CASNALLDRANGYTF; DNA: TGTGCCAGCAATGCCCTATTGGACAGGGCCAATGGCTACACCTTC; D: TRBD1; J: TRBJ1-2; size: once; length: 15; V: TRBV6-6
CDR3: CASSQEGLAGGPGTDTQYF; DNA: TGTGCCAGCAGCCAAGAGGGCCTAGCGGGGGGGCCTGGGACAGATACGCAGTATTTT; D: TRBD2; J: TRBJ2-3; size: .; length: 19; V: TRBV4-2
CDR3: CATSTPSQETQYF; DNA: TGTGCCACCAGCACCCCCTCCCAAGAGACCCAGTACTTC; D: .; J: TRBJ2-5; size: once; length: 13; V: TRBV15
CDR3: CASSEHSLNYGYTF; DNA: TGTGCCAGCAGTGAACATTCACTAAACTATGGCTACACCTTC; D: .; J: TRBJ1-2; size: .; length: 14; V: TRBV2
CDR3: CAWEGGWTEAFF; DNA: TGTGCCTGGGAGGGGGGGTGGACTGAAGCTTTCTTT; D: .; J: TRBJ1-1; size: .; length: 12; V: TRBV30
CDR3: CASSLTTGGPGTQYF; DNA: TGTGCCAGTAGTCTAACGACCGGAGGTCCGGGGACCCAGTACTTC; D: .; J: TRBJ2-5; size: .; length: 15; V: TRBV19
CDR3: CASSPAGTGNHLNYGYTF; DNA: TGCGCCAGCAGCCCCGCCGGGACAGGAAATCACCTTAACTATGGCTACACCTTC; D: TRBD1; J: TRBJ1-2; size: .; length: 18; V: TRBV4-1
CDR3: CASSPPAGGQYF; DNA: TGTGCCAGCTCACCACCGGCGGGAGGGCAGTACTTC; D: TRBD2; J: TRBJ2-7; size: .; length: 12; V: TRBV18
CDR3: CASEREAYNEQFF; DNA: TGTGCCAGCGAGCGGGAAGCCTACAATGAGCAGTTCTTC; D: TRBD2; J: TRBJ2-1; size: .; length: 13; V: TRBV2
CDR3: CASSEGTGVDYGYTF; DNA: TGTGCCAGCAGTGAGGGGACAGGGGTCGACTATGGCTACACCTTC; D: TRBD1; J: TRBJ1-2; size: .; length: 15; V: TRBV6-1
CDR3: CASSEWDTFNYGYTF; DNA: TGTGCCAGCAGCGAGTGGGACACCTTTAACTATGGCTACACCTTC; D: .; J: TRBJ1-2; size: .; length: 15; V: TRBV2
CDR3: CASSWAGSYEQYF; DNA: TGTGCCAGCAGCTGGGCGGGCTCCTACGAGCAGTACTTC; D: .; J: TRBJ2-7; size: .; length: 13; V: TRBV11-2
CDR3: CATSDPRDRGQQFF; DNA: TGTGCCACCAGTGACCCCCGGGACAGGGGCCAGCAGTTCTTC; D: TRBD1; J: TRBJ2-1; size: .; length: 14; V: TRBV24-1
CDR3: CASSPAGNTEAFF; DNA: TGCGCCAGCAGCCCCGCCGGGAACACTGAAGCTTTCTTT; D: .; J: TRBJ1-1; size: .; length: 13; V: TRBV5-1
CDR3: CASSVGTSGETQYF; DNA: TGTGCCAGCAGCGTAGGCACTAGCGGAGAGACCCAGTACTTC; D: TRBD2; J: TRBJ2-5; size: once; length: 14; V: TRBV9
CDR3: CASRRLAGPNEQFF; DNA: TGTGCCAGCAGGCGACTAGCGGGTCCCAATGAGCAGTTCTTC; D: TRBD2; J: TRBJ2-1; size: .; length: 14; V: TRBV6-4
CDR3: CASSPGQGSYGYTF; DNA: TGTGCCAGCAGCCCGGGACAGGGGTCCTATGGCTACACCTTC; D: TRBD1; J: TRBJ1-2; size: .; length: 14; V: TRBV6-5
CDR3: CASRPATGDGYTF; DNA: TGCGCCAGCAGGCCTGCGACAGGGGATGGCTACACCTTC; D: TRBD1; J: TRBJ1-2; size: .; length: 13; V: TRBV5-1
CDR3: CASSSFDKGHISEQYF; DNA: TGTGCCAGCAGCTCCTTCGACAAAGGTCACATCTCCGAGCAGTACTTC; D: .; J: TRBJ2-7; size: few; length: 16; V: TRBV7-9
CDR3: CASSRTVSGNTIYF; DNA: TGTGCCAGCAGTCGCACAGTCTCTGGAAACACCATATATTTT; D: .; J: TRBJ1-3; size: .; length: 14; V: TRBV6-5
CDR3: CAWGLTRRGNEKLFF; DNA: TGTGCCTGGGGGTTGACACGCCGGGGTAATGAAAAACTGTTTTTT; D: .; J: TRBJ1-4; size: .; length: 15; V: TRBV30
CDR3: CASRQGPSSTEAFF; DNA: TGCGCCAGCCGACAGGGTCCCAGCTCCACTGAAGCTTTCTTT; D: TRBD1; J: TRBJ1-1; size: .; length: 14; V: TRBV5-1
CDR3: CASRRGQGFSYEQYF; DNA: TGTGCCAGCAGGCGGGGACAGGGATTCTCCTACGAGCAGTACTTC; D: TRBD1; J: TRBJ2-7; size: .; length: 15; V: TRBV27
CDR3: CASSSWGRGLDSPLHF; DNA: TGTGCCAGCAGTTCCTGGGGTCGGGGGTTGGATTCACCCCTCCACTTT; D: .; J: TRBJ1-6; size: .; length: 16; V: TRBV28
CDR3: CASSIRGKGTGNEQFF; DNA: TGTGCCAGTAGTATTCGAGGGAAAGGGACAGGCAATGAGCAGTTCTTC; D: TRBD1; J: TRBJ2-1; size: .; length: 16; V: TRBV19
CDR3: CASSIGQSTDTQYF; DNA: TGCGCCAGCAGCATTGGACAAAGCACAGATACGCAGTATTTT; D: .; J: TRBJ2-3; size: .; length: 14; V: TRBV5-1
CDR3: CAWSTGQGPSYEQYF; DNA: TGTGCCTGGAGTACAGGACAGGGGCCTTCCTACGAGCAGTACTTC; D: TRBD1; J: TRBJ2-7; size: .; length: 15; V: TRBV30
CDR3: CASRLQGTNEKLFF; DNA: TGTGCCAGCAGGCTACAGGGAACTAATGAAAAACTGTTTTTT; D: .; J: TRBJ1-4; size: once; length: 14; V: TRBV6-5
CDR3: CASSLTQNYEQYF; DNA: TGCGCCAGCAGCTTGACACAGAACTACGAGCAGTACTTC; D: .; J: TRBJ2-7; size: .; length: 13; V: TRBV5-1
CDR3: CASRLTGNNYGYTF; DNA: TGTGCCAGTAGACTGACAGGGAACAACTATGGCTACACCTTC; D: TRBD1; J: TRBJ1-2; size: .; length: 14; V: TRBV19
CDR3: CASSPAARGYGYTF; DNA: TGTGCCAGCAGCCCCGCGGCTCGGGGCTATGGCTACACCTTC; D: .; J: TRBJ1-2; size: once; length: 14; V: TRBV5-6